The source of this T cell receptor (beta chain) is a study of blood T cell repertoires in COVID-19. On the study more broadly: The United States, Italy and Spain provided the acute and convalescent COVID-19 samples.

In germline, CDR1 is KGHDR, CDR2 SFDVKD. Losses at the gene ends were 4 bases for V and 4 bases for J; bases not matched to a gene: 7. This CDR3 has 15 amino acids. Using immunoSEQ multiplex PCR, the repertoire was profiled, and TCRdb retains in-frame clones only, with some absent. The data hold 65,000 to 90,000 clones, with about 79% observed a single time. This receptor was taken from a woman between 55 and 75 years old with acute or convalescent COVID-19. The chain recombines TRBV24-1 with TRBJ1-1, with 8 bases identical to TRBD1. Material for sequencing was peripheral blood. The CDR3 here is CATSDDRGGGTEAFF. The CDR3, as DNA: TGTGCCACCAGTGACGACAGGGGTGGGGGCACTGAAGCTTTCTTT.